The rows below give T cell receptor beta chains drawn from one sample of a study of T cells in Graves' hyperthyroidism and ophthalmopathy. TCRdb re-derived calls from the multiplex PCR reads in MiXCR, one entry per CDR3 protein. The sample has approximately 330,000 distinct CDR3 sequences; approximately 18% are singletons. Material for sequencing was blood. The source of these receptors is a woman between 45 and 60 years old with Graves' hyperthyroidism. Each CDR3 is given with its conserved first and last residue. D genes are given only for firm matches. For some rows the clone size is stated as once, few or many, or as a class when expanded; others skip it.

size: many; length: 14; J: TRBJ2-5; D: TRBD1; V: TRBV11-2; CDR3: CASSPGQVQETQYF; DNA: TGTGCCAGCAGCCCGGGACAGGTCCAAGAGACCCAGTACTTC
size: .; length: 15; J: TRBJ1-2; D: .; V: TRBV6-1; CDR3: CASSTLKDSSGGYTF; DNA: TGTGCCAGCAGTACCCTAAAAGACAGCTCGGGTGGCTACACCTTC
size: .; length: 19; J: TRBJ2-3; D: .; V: TRBV9; CDR3: CASSANNLAPGPRVDTQYF; DNA: TGTGCCAGCAGCGCCAATAACTTGGCCCCGGGACCCCGGGTAGATACGCAGTATTTT
size: .; length: 15; J: TRBJ2-1; D: .; V: TRBV20-1; CDR3: CSATMGGTSYNEQFF; DNA: TGCAGTGCCACGATGGGGGGAACTAGCTACAATGAGCAGTTCTTC
size: .; length: 16; J: TRBJ1-6; D: .; V: TRBV7-8; CDR3: CASSSSGTTYNSPLHF; DNA: TGTGCCAGCAGCTCTTCAGGGACCACCTATAATTCACCCCTCCACTTT
size: few; length: 13; J: TRBJ2-5; D: TRBD2; V: TRBV9; CDR3: CASSELAVETQYF; DNA: TGTGCCAGCAGCGAACTAGCGGTTGAGACCCAGTACTTC
size: few; length: 15; J: TRBJ2-7; D: TRBD2; V: TRBV4-2; CDR3: CASSQDWAGGYEQYF; DNA: TGTGCCAGCAGCCAAGATTGGGCGGGAGGCTACGAGCAGTACTTC
size: few; length: 16; J: TRBJ1-6; D: .; V: TRBV25-1; CDR3: CASSDSSMGLNSPLHF; DNA: TGTGCCAGCAGTGACTCATCGATGGGCCTAAATTCACCCCTCCACTTT
size: few; length: 14; J: TRBJ2-7; D: .; V: TRBV5-6; CDR3: CASSLGLGTYEQYF; DNA: TGTGCCAGCAGCTTGGGTCTGGGAACCTACGAGCAGTACTTC
size: few; length: 13; J: TRBJ2-2; D: .; V: TRBV28; CDR3: CASKAANTGELFF; DNA: TGTGCCAGCAAGGCGGCGAACACCGGGGAGCTGTTTTTT
size: few; length: 14; J: TRBJ1-6; D: .; V: TRBV15; CDR3: CATSSRLENSPLHF; DNA: TGTGCCACCAGCAGCCGACTAGAGAATTCACCCCTCCACTTT
size: .; length: 14; J: TRBJ2-3; D: .; V: TRBV27; CDR3: CASSHQGGADTQYF; DNA: TGTGCCAGCAGTCACCAGGGGGGGGCAGATACGCAGTATTTT
size: .; length: 15; J: TRBJ2-1; D: .; V: TRBV3-1; CDR3: CASSSRDRYSYEQFF; DNA: TGTGCCAGCAGCTCTCGGGACCGATACTCCTACGAGCAGTTCTTC
size: .; length: 16; J: TRBJ2-3; D: TRBD2; V: TRBV28; CDR3: CASTLGGEAPTDTQYF; DNA: TGTGCCAGCACCCTGGGGGGGGAGGCCCCGACAGATACGCAGTATTTT
size: many; length: 14; J: TRBJ2-5; D: .; V: TRBV20-1; CDR3: CSAQYIFDQETQYF; DNA: TGCAGTGCTCAATATATCTTTGACCAAGAGACCCAGTACTTC
size: few; length: 14; J: TRBJ1-2; D: .; V: TRBV27; CDR3: CASSLGRGENGYTF; DNA: TGTGCCAGCAGTTTAGGAAGAGGGGAGAATGGCTACACCTTC
size: many; length: 16; J: TRBJ1-1; D: TRBD1; V: TRBV7-9; CDR3: CASSLARDSKNTEAFF; DNA: TGTGCCAGCAGCTTAGCCCGGGACAGTAAGAACACTGAAGCTTTCTTT
size: .; length: 16; J: TRBJ2-3; D: .; V: TRBV7-3; CDR3: CASSLGLANEIDTQYF; DNA: TGTGCCAGCAGCTTAGGACTCGCTAATGAGATAGATACGCAGTATTTT
size: few; length: 13; J: TRBJ2-5; D: .; V: TRBV20-1; CDR3: CSAKTGREETQYF; DNA: TGCAGTGCTAAGACAGGGAGGGAAGAGACCCAGTACTTC
size: many; length: 15; J: TRBJ2-1; D: TRBD1; V: TRBV5-1; CDR3: CASSLDTGGYNEQFF; DNA: TGCGCCAGCAGCTTGGATACAGGGGGCTACAATGAGCAGTTCTTC
size: many; length: 13; J: TRBJ1-1; D: .; V: TRBV12-3/TRBV12-4; CDR3: CASSFGGTTEAFF; DNA: TGTGCCAGCAGTTTTGGGGGAACCACTGAAGCTTTCTTT
size: many; length: 11; J: TRBJ1-1; D: TRBD1; V: TRBV11-2; CDR3: CASSRTGLAFF; DNA: TGTGCCAGCAGCAGGACAGGGTTGGCTTTCTTT
size: .; length: 15; J: TRBJ2-7; D: TRBD1; V: TRBV10-1; CDR3: CASSEPGTGGGGQYF; DNA: TGCGCCAGCAGTGAACCCGGGACAGGCGGCGGAGGGCAGTACTTC
size: .; length: 14; J: TRBJ2-5; D: TRBD1; V: TRBV6-1; CDR3: CASSYSDRGREQYF; DNA: TGTGCCAGCAGTTACAGCGACAGGGGAAGAGAGCAGTACTTC
size: many; length: 15; J: TRBJ2-3; D: .; V: TRBV11-3; CDR3: CASSFGLGPKDTQYF; DNA: TGTGCCAGCAGCTTTGGTCTCGGCCCTAAGGATACGCAGTATTTT
size: many; length: 15; J: TRBJ2-7; D: .; V: TRBV28; CDR3: CASSISSASSYEQYF; DNA: TGTGCCAGCAGTATCAGTAGCGCCAGCTCCTACGAGCAGTACTTC
size: many; length: 15; J: TRBJ2-3; D: TRBD2; V: TRBV30; CDR3: CAWSPGTSGTDTQYF; DNA: TGTGCCTGGAGTCCCGGGACTAGCGGCACAGATACGCAGTATTTT
size: few; length: 12; J: TRBJ2-5; D: .; V: TRBV20-1; CDR3: CSARDSKETQYF; DNA: TGCAGTGCTAGGGACTCCAAAGAGACCCAGTACTTC
size: many; length: 15; J: TRBJ2-2; D: .; V: TRBV5-1; CDR3: CASSLADSNTGELFF; DNA: TGCGCCAGCAGCTTAGCAGACTCGAACACCGGGGAGCTGTTTTTT
size: many; length: 13; J: TRBJ2-7; D: TRBD1; V: TRBV29-1; CDR3: CSVERDRGYEQYF; DNA: TGCAGCGTTGAACGGGACAGGGGCTACGAGCAGTACTTC
size: many; length: 15; J: TRBJ2-3; D: .; V: TRBV11-2; CDR3: CASSIKNGGADTQYF; DNA: TGTGCCAGCAGCATAAAAAACGGCGGGGCAGATACGCAGTATTTT
size: many; length: 15; J: TRBJ2-7; D: .; V: TRBV2; CDR3: CASSEDEGGFGEQYF; DNA: TGTGCCAGCAGTGAGGACGAAGGCGGTTTCGGTGAGCAGTACTTC
size: many; length: 14; J: TRBJ2-3; D: TRBD2; V: TRBV29-1; CDR3: CSAAGTSQADTQYF; DNA: TGCAGCGCCGCCGGGACTAGCCAGGCAGATACGCAGTATTTT
size: few; length: 16; J: TRBJ2-2; D: TRBD1; V: TRBV7-9; CDR3: CASSARTGVLTGELFF; DNA: TGTGCCAGCAGCGCCCGGACAGGGGTGCTAACCGGGGAGCTGTTTTTT
size: .; length: 14; J: TRBJ2-2; D: .; V: TRBV3-1; CDR3: CASSQGFNTGELFF; DNA: TGTGCCAGCAGCCAAGGGTTCAACACCGGGGAGCTGTTTTTT
size: many; length: 14; J: TRBJ1-1; D: .; V: TRBV20-1; CDR3: CSATPGQANTEAFF; DNA: TGCAGTGCCACCCCGGGACAAGCGAACACTGAAGCTTTCTTT
size: .; length: 14; J: TRBJ1-2; D: TRBD1; V: TRBV6-5; CDR3: CASSLGGTGGGYTF; DNA: TGTGCCAGCAGCTTAGGTGGGACAGGGGGAGGCTACACCTTC
size: .; length: 14; J: TRBJ2-1; D: .; V: TRBV13; CDR3: CASSSGGRIGEQFF; DNA: TGTGCCAGCAGCTCCGGTGGTAGAATTGGTGAGCAGTTCTTC
size: many; length: 12; J: TRBJ2-1; D: .; V: TRBV11-1; CDR3: CASSLQGPEQFF; DNA: TGTGCCAGCAGCTTACAGGGTCCCGAGCAGTTCTTC
size: many; length: 15; J: TRBJ2-7; D: .; V: TRBV20-1; CDR3: CSARVPIVASYEQYF; DNA: TGCAGTGCTAGAGTGCCGATCGTGGCCTCCTACGAGCAGTACTTC
size: many; length: 16; J: TRBJ2-7; D: TRBD2; V: TRBV7-8; CDR3: CASSLVSASGRYEQYF; DNA: TGTGCCAGCAGCTTGGTGTCGGCTAGCGGCCGCTACGAGCAGTACTTC
size: few; length: 14; J: TRBJ2-2; D: .; V: TRBV27; CDR3: CASSLMEISGELFF; DNA: TGTGCCAGCAGTTTAATGGAGATCTCCGGGGAGCTGTTTTTT
size: many; length: 17; J: TRBJ2-5; D: TRBD2; V: TRBV20-1; CDR3: CSAPGLAGVRGAETQYF; DNA: TGCAGTGCTCCGGGACTAGCGGGAGTCCGGGGAGCTGAGACCCAGTACTTC
size: many; length: 15; J: TRBJ1-5; D: .; V: TRBV27; CDR3: CASSPGQYSNQPQHF; DNA: TGTGCCAGCAGTCCCGGACAGTATAGCAATCAGCCCCAGCATTTT
size: .; length: 16; J: TRBJ2-1; D: .; V: TRBV27; CDR3: CASSLEVGKAYNEQFF; DNA: TGTGCCAGCAGTTTGGAGGTCGGGAAGGCCTACAATGAGCAGTTCTTC
size: .; length: 15; J: TRBJ1-5; D: .; V: TRBV6-1; CDR3: CASSFEGVSNQPQHF; DNA: TGTGCCAGCAGTTTCGAGGGCGTTAGCAATCAGCCCCAGCATTTT
size: few; length: 13; J: TRBJ2-1; D: .; V: TRBV4-2; CDR3: CASSQGVVDEQFF; DNA: TGTGCCAGCAGCCAAGGGGTTGTAGATGAGCAGTTCTTC